Included here is one TCR beta chain sequence, with context. What it recognizes is unknown. This entry is derived from a study of T cells in localized non-small cell lung cancer. The CDR3 runs 14 residues. V was clipped by 6 bases and J by 5 bases; unmatched bases: 8. Germline CDR1 MRHNA, CDR2 SNTAGT. Study-level findings and limits: Median detection of top 100 tumor clones in adjacent lung was around 60 clones.

The repertoire was sequenced with immunoSEQ multiplex PCR; TCRdb's copy has only in-frame clones and lacks some. The data hold about 25,000 clones, with around 88% observed a single time. Sequencing used peripheral blood, obtained before any cancer treatment. This sequence originates from a male donor older than 55 with stage II squamous cell lung carcinoma. The chain couples TRBV6-4 to TRBJ1-1, with 8 bases matching TRBD1. The CDR3 loop reads CASSPGGAGTEAFF. Written as DNA, the CDR3 is TGTGCCAGCAGCCCAGGGGGCGCCGGGACTGAAGCTTTCTTT.